Listed below are T cell receptor beta chains from one sample, sequenced in a study of PD-1 blockade in classical Hodgkin lymphoma. Measured with immunoSEQ multiplex PCR; TCRdb has only the in-frame clones, and not every one. Of approximately 51,000 clones listed, just under 75% are singletons. This specimen consisted of peripheral blood mononuclear cells (PBMCs), obtained before the second cycle of nivolumab. These TCRs come from a human donor with classical Hodgkin lymphoma. Each CDR3 is given with its conserved first and last residue. Fields, in order: clone size, V gene, D gene, J gene, CDR3 DNA, CDR3 protein. The D gene is left open where the match is weak. A clone size is listed for some rows: how often the clone was seen (once, few, many), or a class if it is expanded.

NA	TRBV7-8	TRBD2	TRBJ2-1	TGTGCCAGCAGCTTAGCTAGCGGGGTCGCGAGCTCCTACAATGAGCAGTTCTTC	CASSLASGVASSYNEQFF
NA	TRBV18	NA	TRBJ1-3	TGTGCCAGCTCACCACCGTTGGGATCTGGAAACACCATATATTTT	CASSPPLGSGNTIYF
NA	TRBV30	NA	TRBJ2-5	TGTGCCTGGAGTATTCTACAGGGCGGTCAGTACTTC	CAWSILQGGQYF
NA	TRBV7-9	TRBD1	TRBJ1-5	TGTGCCAGCAGCCCGACAGGGGCGAGCAATCAGCCCCAGCATTTT	CASSPTGASNQPQHF
NA	TRBV7-3	TRBD2	TRBJ2-1	TGTGCCAGCAGCCTGGGGGCGGGAGGGCATGAGCAGTTCTTC	CASSLGAGGHEQFF
NA	TRBV7-2	NA	TRBJ2-7	TGTGCCAGCAGCTTAGTTTCTACCTACGAGCAGTACTTC	CASSLVSTYEQYF
NA	TRBV30	TRBD2	TRBJ2-1	TGTGCCTGGACCCGGGGGGTTGGGGAGCAGTTCTTC	CAWTRGVGEQFF
NA	TRBV6-5	NA	TRBJ2-1	TGTGCCAGCAGCCGTCTAGCGTCTTCCTACAATGAGCAGTTCTTC	CASSRLASSYNEQFF
NA	TRBV18	NA	TRBJ2-2	TGTGCCAGCTCACCAGTGACAGGCGACACCGGGGAGCTGTTTTTT	CASSPVTGDTGELFF
NA	TRBV6-5	NA	TRBJ1-5	TGTGCCAGCAGGCGGGGCGAGGGCGGCAATCAGCCCCAGCATTTT	CASRRGEGGNQPQHF
few	TRBV4-1	NA	TRBJ1-5	TGCGCCAGCAGCCAAGATTGGAGAGGTGAGAATCAGCCCCAGCATTTT	CASSQDWRGENQPQHF
NA	TRBV2	NA	TRBJ2-1	TGTGCCAGCAGTGATGGGGGTAGTGAGCAGTTCTTC	CASSDGGSEQFF
NA	TRBV15	NA	TRBJ2-1	TGTGCCACCAGCTCCCGGGTTTCCTACAATGAGCAGTTCTTC	CATSSRVSYNEQFF
NA	TRBV7-9	NA	TRBJ1-1	TGTGCCAGCAGCCCTCGGAAGGGTGAAGCTTTCTTT	CASSPRKGEAFF
NA	TRBV7-2	NA	TRBJ1-1	TGTGCCAGCAGCTTAGTGTTGTCGAGTACTGAAGCTTTCTTT	CASSLVLSSTEAFF
NA	TRBV11-3	NA	TRBJ2-3	TGTGCCAGCAGCGGCCTGACAGATACGCAGTATTTT	CASSGLTDTQYF
NA	TRBV28	NA	TRBJ1-2	TGTGCCAGCAGTTTTTATGGCGGGATGTCCAATACTAACTATGGCTACACCTTC	CASSFYGGMSNTNYGYTF
NA	TRBV6-1	NA	TRBJ1-2	TGTGCCAGCAGTACCCAGCCGGGACACCCCGGGGGCTACACCTTC	CASSTQPGHPGGYTF
many	TRBV14	TRBD2	TRBJ2-1	TGTGCCAGCTCCGGGGGACTAGCGGGATTTCAGTTCTTC	CASSGGLAGFQFF
NA	TRBV5-5	TRBD1	TRBJ2-2	TGTGCCAGCAGCTTGGGACAGGGCACCGGGGAGCTGTTTTTT	CASSLGQGTGELFF
NA	TRBV27	TRBD2	TRBJ2-3	TGTGCCAGCAGGCCCAGCGGGAGTCGGGATACGCAGTATTTT	CASRPSGSRDTQYF
NA	TRBV7-2	TRBD1	TRBJ2-7	TGTGCCAGCAGCCTCAGGGGGCAGTCCTCCTACGAGCAGTACTTC	CASSLRGQSSYEQYF
NA	TRBV7-2	NA	TRBJ2-6	TGTGCCAGCAGCTTGTGGGGTTTTGGGGCCAACGTCCTGACTTTC	CASSLWGFGANVLTF
few	TRBV29-1	TRBD2	TRBJ2-1	TGCAGCGTTGTTAGACTAGCGGGATCTTACAATGAGCAGTTCTTC	CSVVRLAGSYNEQFF
NA	TRBV7-2	NA	TRBJ1-1	TGTGCCAGCAGCTTAAAGACAGCGCCGACTGAAGCTTTCTTT	CASSLKTAPTEAFF
NA	TRBV7-9	NA	TRBJ1-1	TGTGCCAGCAGCTTAGTGAGGCCGAACACTGAAGCTTTCTTT	CASSLVRPNTEAFF
NA	TRBV27	TRBD2	TRBJ2-3	TGTGCCAGCAGTACTAGCGGGAGGATAGATACGCAGTATTTT	CASSTSGRIDTQYF
NA	TRBV9	TRBD1	TRBJ1-3	TGTGCCAGCAGCGAGGTAGGGACAGCTGGAAACACCATATATTTT	CASSEVGTAGNTIYF
once	TRBV7-2	NA	TRBJ2-1	TGTGCCAGCAGCTTAGCAGTGCAGCAGTTCTTC	CASSLAVQQFF
NA	TRBV5-5	NA	TRBJ2-5	TGTGCCAGCAGCTTGGGTACGGGGCTAGGAGAGACCCAGTACTTC	CASSLGTGLGETQYF
NA	TRBV25-1	TRBD1	TRBJ2-1	TGTGCCAGCCGACGACAGGGGTTCAACAATGAGCAGTTCTTC	CASRRQGFNNEQFF
NA	TRBV30	NA	TRBJ2-1	TGTGCCTGGAGCGAGGAGGATCCTGAGCAGTTCTTC	CAWSEEDPEQFF
NA	TRBV6-5	NA	TRBJ1-2	TGTGCCAGCAGTTACGTGGGGCAGGATGGCTACACCTTC	CASSYVGQDGYTF
NA	TRBV10-3	TRBD1	TRBJ2-1	TGTGCCAGCAGTTTAGACCCGACAGGGGTTACCTACAATGAGCAGTTCTTC	CASSLDPTGVTYNEQFF
once	TRBV7-2	TRBD1	TRBJ2-6	TGTGCCAGCAGCTTAGCGGGACAGGGCGGCTCTGGGGCCAACGTCCTGACTTTC	CASSLAGQGGSGANVLTF
once	TRBV6-1	NA	TRBJ1-2	TGTGCCAGCAGTGAAGAGTCGGGGGGCTACGGCTACACCTTC	CASSEESGGYGYTF
NA	TRBV6-5	NA	TRBJ2-7	TGTGCCAGCAGGGGGGGAATGGGCTACGAGCAGTACTTC	CASRGGMGYEQYF
NA	TRBV5-1	NA	TRBJ2-6	TGCGCCAGCAGCTTGTTGGGACCCCCCTCTGGGGCCAACGTCCTGACTTTC	CASSLLGPPSGANVLTF
NA	TRBV7-9	TRBD1	TRBJ2-7	TGTGCCAGCAGCATGACAGGGGGAAACGAGCAGTACTTC	CASSMTGGNEQYF
once	TRBV28	TRBD1	TRBJ1-5	TGTGCCAGCAGCACCGACAGGGGGCTGTTAAGCAATCAGCCCCAGCATTTT	CASSTDRGLLSNQPQHF
NA	TRBV6-6	NA	TRBJ1-1	TGTGCCAGCAGTTACAGTACCATCACTGAAGCTTTCTTT	CASSYSTITEAFF
NA	TRBV5-1	NA	TRBJ2-3	TGCGCCAGCAATAACCGAGGGGGGACCACAGATACGCAGTATTTT	CASNNRGGTTDTQYF
NA	TRBV27	NA	TRBJ1-1	TGTGCCAGCAGTCCCATTGGGCGAGACCCTGAAGCTTTCTTT	CASSPIGRDPEAFF
NA	TRBV7-2	NA	TRBJ2-1	TGTGCCAGCACCCTTGGTGGGCTGGGGCTCAATGAGCAGTTCTTC	CASTLGGLGLNEQFF
NA	TRBV28	NA	TRBJ2-7	TGTGCCAGCAGTTTGGGTGGGGGCTACGAGCAGTACTTC	CASSLGGGYEQYF
NA	TRBV7-9	NA	TRBJ1-1	TGTGCCAGCAGCTTTTCCGGGAACACTGAAGCTTTCTTT	CASSFSGNTEAFF
NA	TRBV6-5	NA	TRBJ1-2	TGTGCCAGCAGTACCCCTTCGGAGGGGGGCTACACCTTC	CASSTPSEGGYTF
NA	TRBV27	NA	TRBJ2-1	TGTGCCAGCAGTCCAAGGGGATCTGGGTTTGATGAGCAGTTCTTC	CASSPRGSGFDEQFF
NA	TRBV23-1	TRBD2	TRBJ2-6	TGCGCCAGCAGTCAGTATGGGCTAGCGGGTACCTCTGGGGCCAACGTCCTGACTTTC	CASSQYGLAGTSGANVLTF
NA	TRBV5-1	NA	TRBJ2-1	TGCGCCAGCAGCTTGGGACAGGCTAGTGAGGCGGTCTACAATGAGCAGTTCTTC	CASSLGQASEAVYNEQFF
NA	TRBV28	NA	TRBJ1-2	TGTGCCAGCAGTTCCTCCGACAGGACCTATGGCTACACCTTC	CASSSSDRTYGYTF
NA	TRBV4-1	NA	TRBJ1-3	TGCGCCAGCAGCCAAGGCACACAGGGATACTCTGGAAACACCATATATTTT	CASSQGTQGYSGNTIYF
few	TRBV6-6	NA	TRBJ1-5	TGTGCCAGCAGTTTCCTCACAGGGCAAATCGGTCAGCCCCAGCATTTT	CASSFLTGQIGQPQHF
NA	TRBV30	TRBD1	TRBJ1-5	TGTGCCTGGAGTGCGACCAGGACAGGGAGTCAGCCCCAGCATTTT	CAWSATRTGSQPQHF
few	TRBV7-9	TRBD1	TRBJ1-5	TGTGCCAGCAGCCCGCTGGGACAGGGGGATCAGCCCCAGCATTTT	CASSPLGQGDQPQHF
NA	TRBV7-8	NA	TRBJ1-1	TGTGCCAGCAGCTTAGGGTCAGTTATGGGGGTCGAGCACACTGAAGCTTTCTTT	CASSLGSVMGVEHTEAFF
NA	TRBV14	NA	TRBJ1-1	TGTGCCAGCAGCCTCCCACAGGCTCGAGCTTTCTTT	CASSLPQARAFF
NA	TRBV19	TRBD2	TRBJ2-3	TGTGCCAGTAGTATTGGGACTAGCGGGAGTGCAGATACGCAGTATTTT	CASSIGTSGSADTQYF
few	TRBV30	NA	TRBJ1-1	TGTGCCTGGAGTCTAATAAACACTGAAGCTTTCTTT	CAWSLINTEAFF